These 25 T cell receptor beta chains were all obtained from the same sample, sequenced in a study of blood T cells in healthy people across ages. It was with a sample-barcoded 5' primer and a J-beta primer mix that a second PCR of roughly 7 to 12 cycles was run. TCRdb fed the 5' RACE reads into MiXCR, producing one record per CDR3 protein. The data hold some 1.4 million distinct CDR3 sequences, with roughly 40% observed a single time. Material: blood. The receptors stem from a woman aged 18-29 years in good health.

Only a few counts were recorded for this clonotype. The CDR3 DNA follows: TGCAGTGCTAGAGAGGGACTATCCTACGAGCAGTACTTC. It is translated as CSAREGLSYEQYF. The chain carries TRBV20-1 and TRBJ2-7; 7 nucleotides agree with TRBD2. The ends lost 0 bases at V and 1 base at J; junction bases unmatched: 0. Germline CDR1 and CDR2: DFQATT and SNEGSKA (reference sequence). The CDR3 runs to 13 residues.

This clonotype was seen more than once but under ten times. The chain couples TRBV10-3 to TRBJ2-3; tentative D call: TRBD2 (5 bases). Germline V gene data show CDR1 as ENHRY and CDR2 as SYGVKD. This CDR3 is 14 amino acids long. Trimming took 0 bases from V and 6 from J, leaving 10 bases between them. Here the CDR3 DNA reads TGTGCCATCAGTGAGTCGCTAGCTTCCGATACGCAGTATTTT. Its protein is CAISESLASDTQYF.

This sequence joins TRBV6-1 and TRBJ1-1; D ambiguous. This CDR3 has 10 amino acids. Germline V gene sequence: CDR1 MNHNS, CDR2 SASEGT. Trimming took 5 bases from V and 7 from J, leaving 5 bases between them. The chain's CDR3 is CASSSFEAFF. CDR3 sequence (DNA): TGTGCCAGCAGTTCATTTGAAGCTTTCTTT.

This chain links TRBV5-1 with TRBJ2-3; 9 bases fit TRBD1. Germline lookup yields CDR1 SGHRS and CDR2 YFSETQ. Trimming at V came to 4 bases and at J to 3 bases, leaving 6 bases not matched to a gene. The CDR3 runs to 15 residues. CDR3 amino acids: CASSRDRGTTDTQYF. CDR3 nucleotide sequence: TGCGCCAGCAGCCGCGACAGGGGGACGACAGATACGCAGTATTTT.

By its share, this clonotype is medium-sized (0.01 to 0.1%). J is TRBJ1-2 and V is TRBV10-1, with D maybe TRBD1 (5 bases). Germline CDR1 reads WNHNN; CDR2 reads SYGVQD (reference sequence). This CDR3 has 14 amino acids. V lost 3 bases and J 6 bases, leaving 14 bases between the germline ends. Here the CDR3 DNA reads TGCGCCAGCAGTGATGCCGAACAGGCCGATGGCTACACCTTC. It codes for CASSDAEQADGYTF.

The chain combines TRBV27 with TRBJ2-1; D not resolved. The CDR3 sequence is 16 residues long. Germline V gene lookup returns CDR1 MNHEY and CDR2 SMNVEV (reference sequence). Trimming cost V 8 bases and J 0 bases, with 17 bases left between them. Here the CDR3 DNA reads TGTGCCAGCCAAACGATGAGCTGGAGCTCCTACAATGAGCAGTTCTTC. Translated, it gives CASQTMSWSSYNEQFF.

The chain has TRBV5-1 and TRBJ2-5; D is unresolved. This CDR3 is 13 amino acids long. The V end was cut by 4 bases, the J end by 1 base, with 8 bases between. From germline, CDR1 is SGHRS and CDR2 YFSETQ. The CDR3, as DNA: TGCGCCAGCAGCCGGCCTCCCCAAGAGACCCAGTACTTC. Translated, it gives CASSRPPQETQYF.

J is TRBJ2-1 and V is TRBV29-1, with 7 nucleotides matching TRBD1. V was clipped by 7 bases and J by 3 bases; unmatched bases: 9. CDR1 is SQVTM, CDR2 ANQGSEA, per germline. This CDR3 has 14 residues. The CDR3: CSAVVGTDYNEQFF. CDR3 nucleotide sequence: TGCAGCGCCGTCGTCGGGACAGACTACAATGAGCAGTTCTTC.

The V gene is TRBV2, the J gene TRBJ2-7; D remains unclear. Trimming cost V 5 bases and J 4 bases, with 9 bases left between them. The CDR3 is made up of 12 amino acids. CDR1 is SNHLY and CDR2 is FYNNEI in the germline V gene. CDR3 sequence reads: CASSPTQYEQYF. In nucleotides, the CDR3 is TGTGCCAGCAGTCCGACCCAGTACGAGCAGTACTTC. Full variable domain (remainder filled in from reference TRBV2 and TRBJ2-7): EPEVTQTPSHQVTQMGQEVILRCVPISNHLYFYWYRQILGQKVEFLVSFYNNEISEKSEIFDDQFSVERPDGSNFTLKIRSTKLEDSAMYFCASSPTQYEQYFGPGTRLTVT.

As to this clonotype: An end of the junction differs from the germline gene, which may be a read error. The rearrangement joins TRBV29-1 to TRBJ2-1; D call uncertain. The CDR3 is 14 amino acids. From germline, CDR1 is SQVTM and CDR2 ANQGSEA. The CDR3 DNA is TGCAGCGCCTATAGTGACCTAGGGCACAATGAGCAGGTCTTC. Translation gives CSAYSDLGHNEQVF.

This clonotype was seen a few times. The chain has TRBV28 and TRBJ1-2; no clear D gene. Trimming pared 5 bases from V and 4 bases from J, leaving 11 bases between. CDR3 length: 13 amino acids. Germline V lookup: CDR1 MDHEN, CDR2 SYDVKM. For the CDR3, the DNA is TGTGCCAGCAGTGTCGGCCAGCTCTATGGCTACACCTTC. It is translated as CASSVGQLYGYTF.

CDR3 amino acids: CSAPQHPDTQYF. As DNA, the CDR3 is TGCAGTGCTCCCCAACACCCAGATACGCAGTATTTT. J is TRBJ2-3 and V is TRBV20-1, with no clear D. CDR3 size: 12 residues. Germline loops: CDR1 DFQATT, CDR2 SNEGSKA (reference sequence). V was pared by 5 bases and J by 4 bases, with 10 bases between.

The rearrangement links TRBV18 to TRBJ2-7, with 8 bases matching TRBD1. The CDR3 is 15 amino acids. V shed 4 bases, J shed 5 bases, and the junction held 10 bases outside the gene matches. Looked up from germline, CDR1 is KGHSH and CDR2 is LQKENI. DNA of the CDR3: TGTGCCAGCTCACGGAATGGACAGGGCGTCGACGAGCAGTACTTC. This sequence encodes CASSRNGQGVDEQYF.

This chain uses TRBV3-1 with TRBJ1-6; D call uncertain. Germline assignment: CDR1 LGHDT and CDR2 YNNKEL (reference sequence). Trimming left V 4 bases short and J 10 bases short, with 14 bases between. This CDR3 has 14 amino acids. The CDR3 spells CASSPLRAGSPLHF. The CDR3, as DNA: TGTGCCAGCAGCCCCCTTAGGGCTGGATCACCCCTCCACTTT.

The rearrangement uses TRBV30 and TRBJ2-1; 7 positions match TRBD2. Trimming at V came to 3 bases and at J to 5 bases, leaving 7 bases not matched to a gene. CDR3 length equals 14 residues. CDR1 and CDR2 from the germline V gene are GTSNPN and SVGIG (reference sequence). In DNA, the CDR3 is TGTGCCTGGAGAGAGCGGGAATTTCACAATGAGCAGTTCTTC. Protein sequence: CAWREREFHNEQFF.

The CDR3 DNA reads as TGCGCCAGCAGCTTGTTTGCGAACCCGCCGAAGGACGAGCAGTACTTC. Amino acids: CASSLFANPPKDEQYF. The chain carries TRBV5-1 and TRBJ2-7; D gene unclear. CDR3 length: 16 residues. The germline V gene has CDR1 SGHRS and CDR2 YFSETQ. The V and J ends lost 1 base and 5 bases respectively, with 19 bases between them.

This chain connects TRBV11-2 to TRBJ1-2; weak D call: TRBD1 (5 bases). Germline V CDR1 and CDR2: SGHAT, FQNNGV. This CDR3 is 15 amino acids long. V lost 5 bases and J lost 2, with 15 bases in between. As DNA, the CDR3 is TGTGCCAGCAGCCTTGCGGCAGGGATAAACTATGGCTACACCTTC. Its translation is CASSLAAGINYGYTF.

This clonotype came up a few times. This rearrangement joins TRBV5-1 to TRBJ2-4, with 7 bases aligning to TRBD1. V dropped 4 bases and J dropped 7; count of bases not matched to a gene: 8. The CDR3 is made up of 14 amino acids. CDR1 is SGHRS, CDR2 YFSETQ, per germline. CDR3 residues: CASSLGQERNIQYF. In DNA, the CDR3 is TGCGCCAGCAGCCTCGGACAGGAAAGGAACATTCAGTACTTC.

This clonotype occurred many times. This sequence joins TRBV20-1 and TRBJ1-3; a weak D match, TRBD1 (6 bases). Germline lookup yields CDR1 DFQATT and CDR2 SNEGSKA (reference sequence). Trimming took off 3 bases at V and 0 bases at J, with 6 bases between the two ends. The CDR3 runs to 13 residues. DNA for the CDR3: TGCAGTGCTAGGGACAGCTCTGGAAACACCATATATTTT. This sequence encodes CSARDSSGNTIYF.

In its sample, this clonotype was seen many times. The chain links TRBV20-1 to TRBJ2-1; 8 bases agree with TRBD2. The CDR3 sequence is 14 residues long. The germline gives CDR1 DFQATT, CDR2 SNEGSKA (reference sequence). V shed 5 bases, J shed 0 bases, and the junction held 3 bases outside the gene matches. CDR3 in DNA: TGCAGTGCTGCCCGGGGGGGCTCCTACAATGAGCAGTTCTTC. Its translation is CSAARGGSYNEQFF.

The chain recombines TRBV7-9 with TRBJ2-3, with TRBD2 identical over 10 bases. The germline gives CDR1 SEHNR, CDR2 FQNEAQ (reference sequence). The CDR3 spans 17 residues. The V gene end was trimmed by 4 bases and the J gene end by 5 bases; junction bases not matched to a gene: 12. The CDR3 spells CASSSFRSSGGGDTQYF. The CDR3 coding sequence is TGTGCCAGCAGCTCCTTTCGGTCCAGCGGGGGGGGAGATACGCAGTATTTT.

Here the CDR3 DNA reads TGTGCCAGCACCGTACGGATGCGACAAACGAGTAACCAAGAGACCCAGTACTTC. This translates into CASTVRMRQTSNQETQYF. The rearrangement links TRBV7-9 to TRBJ2-7; the D is unclear. The J call could be wrong; TRBJ2-5 is a better fit for the DNA end. Germline lookup yields CDR1 SEHNR and CDR2 FQNEAQ (reference sequence). The CDR3 runs 18 residues.

The V and J genes are TRBV3-1 and TRBJ1-4, with a tentative D call TRBD1 (5 bases). V lost 3 bases to trimming and J lost 13 bases, with 9 bases between them. The length of the CDR3 is 11 residues. Germline CDR1 is LGHDT and CDR2 is YNNKEL (reference sequence). DNA of the CDR3: TGTGCCAGCAGCCATGGGGGGAGACTGTTTTTT. Protein: CASSHGGRLFF.

This clonotype was seen only a few times. This sequence joins TRBV15 and TRBJ2-7; D not resolved. The CDR3 sequence is 12 residues long. Trimming took off 3 bases at V and 6 bases at J, with 9 bases between the two ends. Germline assignment: CDR1 LNHNV and CDR2 YYDKDF (reference sequence). CDR3 bases: TGTGCCACCAGCAGCCTCCTTTCCGAGCAGTACTTC. Translation: CATSSLLSEQYF.

Only a few counts were recorded for this clonotype. This chain joins TRBV24-1 and TRBJ2-1; 8 bases match TRBD1. The CDR3 length is 17 residues. The germline V gene has CDR1 KGHDR and CDR2 SFDVKD. Losses at the gene ends were 6 bases for V and 7 bases for J; bases not matched to a gene: 16. The CDR3 nucleotides are TGTGCCACCAGTACGGGAGCAGGGGGCGGACTATGGAATGAGCAGTTCTTC. Translating it yields CATSTGAGGGLWNEQFF.